This T cell receptor beta chain comes out of a study of T cell responses to AZD1222 COVID-19 vaccine. The V end was cut by 6 bases, the J end by 2 bases, with 12 bases between. Germline V lookup: CDR1 WNHNN, CDR2 SYGVQD (reference sequence). The CDR3 spans 14 residues. Profiling relied on immunoSEQ multiplex PCR, and the TCRdb table lists in-frame clones only, not all of them. The data hold 150,000 or so clones, with 88% observed a single time. The chain carries TRBV10-1 and TRBJ2-3; a weak D match, TRBD2 (6 bases). The source material was peripheral blood, sampled after recovery from COVID-19. This receptor was taken from an adult who had recovered from COVID-19. The CDR3 is CASSQTGDTDTQYF. For the CDR3, the DNA is TGCGCCAGCAGCCAGACGGGAGACACAGATACGCAGTATTTT.